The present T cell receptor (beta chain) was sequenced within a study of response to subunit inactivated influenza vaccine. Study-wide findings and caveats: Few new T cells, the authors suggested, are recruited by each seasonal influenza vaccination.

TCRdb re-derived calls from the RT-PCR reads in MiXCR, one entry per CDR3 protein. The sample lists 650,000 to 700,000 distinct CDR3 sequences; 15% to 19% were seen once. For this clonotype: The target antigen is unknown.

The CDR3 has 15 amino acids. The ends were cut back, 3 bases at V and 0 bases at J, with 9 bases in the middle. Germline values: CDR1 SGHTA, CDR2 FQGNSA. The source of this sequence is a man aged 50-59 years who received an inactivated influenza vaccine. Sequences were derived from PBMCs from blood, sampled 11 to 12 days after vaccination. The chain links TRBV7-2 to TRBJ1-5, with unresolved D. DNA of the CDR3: TGTGCCAGCAGCTTTTCGGCAGTTAGCAATCAGCCCCAGCATTTT. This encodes CASSFSAVSNQPQHF.